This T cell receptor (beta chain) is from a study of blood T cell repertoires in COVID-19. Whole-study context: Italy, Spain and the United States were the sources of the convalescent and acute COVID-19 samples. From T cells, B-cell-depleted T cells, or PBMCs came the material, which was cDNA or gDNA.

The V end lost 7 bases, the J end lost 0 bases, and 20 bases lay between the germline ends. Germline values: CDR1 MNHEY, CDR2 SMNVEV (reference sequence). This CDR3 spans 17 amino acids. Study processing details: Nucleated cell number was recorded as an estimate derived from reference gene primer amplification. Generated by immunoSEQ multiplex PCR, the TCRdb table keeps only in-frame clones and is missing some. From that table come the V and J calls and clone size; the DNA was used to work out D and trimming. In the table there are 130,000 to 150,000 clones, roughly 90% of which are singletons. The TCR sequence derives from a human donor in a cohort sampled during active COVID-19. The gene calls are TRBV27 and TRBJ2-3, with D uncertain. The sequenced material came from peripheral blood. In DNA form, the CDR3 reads TGTGCCAGCACCCTTTCCCCAGGTCCCTCTAGCACAGATACGCAGTATTTT. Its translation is CASTLSPGPSSTDTQYF.